In its sample, the clone carrying this TCR beta chain was seen once. The data stem from a study of blood T cell repertoires in COVID-19. The overall study: The study drew acute and convalescent COVID-19 samples from the United States, Italy and Spain. From T cells, B-cell-depleted T cells, or PBMCs came the material, which was cDNA or gDNA.

Method: immunoSEQ multiplex PCR; TCRdb's copy keeps in-frame clones and lacks some. The sample shows approximately 80,000 clones, 88% of them seen only once. Material for sequencing was peripheral blood. The clonotype originates from a human donor in a cohort sampled during active COVID-19.

CDR3 in amino acids: CASSYSGGQYEQYF. The CDR3 coding sequence is TGTGCCAGCAGTTACTCGGGGGGGCAGTACGAGCAGTACTTC. The gene calls are TRBV6-2 or TRBV6-3 and TRBJ2-7, with a possible D match to TRBD2 (7 bases). CDR1 is MNHEY, CDR2 SVGEGT, per germline. V was cut by 0 bases and J by 4 bases, with 10 bases left in between. There are 14 residues in the CDR3.